This T cell receptor (beta chain) emerged from a study of cytomegalovirus exposure and HLA in healthy donors. PCR involved 60 Vbeta and 13 Jbeta primers. TCRdb's table, derived via immunoSEQ multiplex PCR, lists solely in-frame clones and lacks some. The sample holds 90,000 to 130,000 clones, around 85% seen once. Participants comprised healthy donors of bone marrow. Germline assignment: CDR1 SGDLS and CDR2 YYNGEE. The ends were cut back, 1 base at V and 7 bases at J, with 20 bases in the middle. The CDR3 has 16 residues. This sequence joins TRBV9 and TRBJ1-2; D is ambiguous. The origin of this receptor is a man under 40 in good health and CMV-seropositive. Sample: PBMCs. The CDR3 sequence is CASSVSSPPSGSGYTF. CDR3 DNA sequence: TGTGCCAGCAGCGTAAGTTCGCCCCCGTCGGGAAGTGGCTACACCTTC.